This T cell receptor (beta chain) was observed in a study of Graves' ophthalmopathy and Graves' hyperthyroidism. The study's findings and limits: Most thyroid clonotypes expanded beyond 0.001 frequency were also found in blood.

V was shortened by 0 bases and J by 2 bases, with 26 bases between the two germline ends. CDR3 length equals 20 residues. Germline lookup yields CDR1 MNHEY and CDR2 SMNVEV (reference sequence). RNA served as the template for amplifying TCR beta CDR3 regions. The first round was an RT-PCR with HTBI primers, and the second round was a multiplex PCR. Using its own MiXCR run on the multiplex PCR reads, TCRdb lists one record per CDR3 protein. The sample shows roughly 350,000 distinct CDR3 sequences, about a sixth of them seen only once. Excluded were patients with other autoimmune diseases, uncontrolled infections, pregnancy or lactation. Clinicians made diagnoses from clinical symptoms, serum thyroxine, TRAb, thyroid ultrasound and orbital computed tomography. This clonotype occurred many times. The target antigen is unknown.

The chain uses TRBV27 and TRBJ2-7; D is tentatively TRBD1 or TRBD2 (6 bases each). Sequenced: peripheral blood. The TCR originated in an adult woman with stable Graves' hyperthyroidism. The CDR3 here is CASSLSGGGNRASNAYEQYF. The DNA for the CDR3 is TGTGCCAGCAGTTTATCCGGAGGGGGGAACAGGGCCTCAAACGCCTACGAGCAGTACTTC.